The rows below give T cell receptor beta chains drawn from one sample of a study of cytomegalovirus exposure and HLA in healthy donors. The protocol was immunoSEQ multiplex PCR, while the TCRdb copy is restricted to in-frame clones and leaves out a portion. Of 150,000 to 200,000 clones in the sample, roughly 85% were seen once. Sequencing was carried out using PBMCs. The source is a man aged 25 to 40 in good health and CMV-seropositive. Both conserved end residues are part of each CDR3. The order of the fields is clone size, J gene, D gene, CDR3 length, V gene, CDR3 protein, CDR3 DNA. The D gene is left open where the match is weak. Clone size is not always given. Where it is, it says once, few, many or a class for expanded clones.

-	TRBJ2-2	TRBD1	15	TRBV15	CATRPGQGDTGELFF	TGTGCCACCCGCCCGGGACAGGGAGATACCGGGGAGCTGTTTTTT
once	TRBJ2-3	TRBD1	14	TRBV5-1	CASSLTGGDQPQYF	TGCGCCAGCAGCTTGACAGGGGGAGATCAGCCCCAGTATTTT
-	TRBJ2-3	TRBD1	18	TRBV7-9	CASSFLGQGTFSTDTQYF	TGTGCCAGCAGCTTTTTAGGACAGGGGACCTTTAGCACAGATACGCAGTATTTT
-	TRBJ1-2	-	14	TRBV10-3	CAINAAAASEGYTF	TGTGCCATCAATGCGGCGGCCGCTTCGGAGGGCTACACCTTC
-	TRBJ2-5	-	15	TRBV7-2	CASSSALRGLETQYF	TGTGCCAGCAGCTCAGCACTCAGGGGTTTGGAGACCCAGTACTTC
few	TRBJ2-7	-	14	TRBV5-1	CASSLASVVYEQYF	TGCGCCAGCAGCTTGGCTAGCGTAGTCTACGAGCAGTACTTC
-	TRBJ1-5	-	14	TRBV6-6	CASSPRQANQPQHF	TGTGCCAGCAGCCCCAGACAGGCGAATCAGCCCCAGCATTTT
-	TRBJ1-5	-	13	TRBV5-5	CASSLSDTQPQHF	TGTGCCAGCAGCTTGTCCGACACCCAGCCCCAGCATTTT
-	TRBJ1-2	-	14	TRBV5-6	CASSFLAGEYGYTF	TGTGCCAGCAGCTTCCTAGCAGGGGAGTATGGCTACACCTTC
medium-sized	TRBJ2-7	-	14	TRBV10-3	CAIRPQPDGYEQYF	TGTGCCATCAGGCCCCAGCCAGACGGGTACGAGCAGTACTTC
few	TRBJ1-5	-	17	TRBV4-3	CASSQEGGRGLRQPQHF	TGCGCCAGCAGCCAAGAAGGAGGCAGGGGATTGAGGCAGCCCCAGCATTTT
-	TRBJ2-5	-	14	TRBV5-1	CASSLGAGQETQYF	TGCGCCAGCAGCTTGGGGGCGGGACAAGAGACCCAGTACTTC
-	TRBJ2-1	-	15	TRBV7-6	CASTPGLGEYNEQFF	TGTGCCAGCACGCCGGGACTCGGGGAGTACAATGAGCAGTTCTTC
-	TRBJ1-4	-	15	TRBV10-3	CAISEIQGPNEKLFF	TGTGCCATCAGTGAGATACAGGGTCCTAATGAAAAACTGTTTTTT
few	TRBJ1-1	TRBD1	15	TRBV7-9	CASSPLDRATDEAFF	TGTGCCAGCAGCCCATTGGACAGGGCAACGGATGAAGCTTTCTTT
-	TRBJ1-1	-	15	TRBV7-9	CSSSLVGQVPTEAFF	TGTTCCAGCAGCTTAGTGGGGCAGGTCCCGACTGAAGCTTTCTTT
-	TRBJ2-3	-	14	TRBV7-2	CASSLALRGDTQYF	TGTGCCAGCAGCTTAGCGCTAAGAGGGGATACGCAGTATTTT
-	TRBJ1-1	-	14	TRBV7-9	CASSLARVNTEAFF	TGTGCCAGCAGCTTAGCGCGGGTAAACACTGAAGCTTTCTTT
once	TRBJ2-1	-	17	TRBV25-1	CASSENIKGREGNEQFF	TGTGCCAGCAGTGAAAATATAAAGGGGCGGGAAGGAAATGAGCAGTTCTTC
-	TRBJ2-5	-	16	TRBV7-9	CASSPARLDYIETQYF	TGTGCCAGCAGCCCTGCAAGGCTAGACTATATCGAGACCCAGTACTTC
-	TRBJ2-2	-	13	TRBV7-9	CASSYRVTGELFF	TGTGCCAGCAGTTACAGGGTCACCGGGGAGCTGTTTTTT
-	TRBJ1-4	TRBD1	16	TRBV5-1	CASSLSAGTGGEKLFF	TGCGCCAGCAGCTTGTCAGCCGGGACAGGGGGCGAAAAACTGTTTTTT
-	TRBJ2-1	TRBD2	17	TRBV19	CASSIGTSGNLGNEQFF	TGTGCCAGTAGTATAGGGACTAGCGGGAACTTGGGCAATGAGCAGTTCTTC
-	TRBJ1-1	TRBD1	12	TRBV7-9	CSSSPGGTGTFF	TGTTCCAGCAGCCCAGGGGGGACTGGGACTTTCTTT
-	TRBJ1-4	TRBD1	13	TRBV27	CASSPDRNEKLFF	TGTGCCAGCAGCCCGGACAGGAATGAAAAACTGTTTTTT
-	TRBJ2-1	TRBD1	14	TRBV10-3	CAINPGQGYNEQFF	TGTGCCATCAATCCGGGACAGGGATACAATGAGCAGTTCTTC
-	TRBJ1-2	TRBD1	13	TRBV29-1	CSGMTGLDYGYTF	TGCAGCGGTATGACAGGGTTGGACTATGGCTACACCTTC
once	TRBJ1-1	TRBD1	13	TRBV5-4	CASSADRENQAFF	TGTGCCAGCAGCGCCGACAGGGAGAATCAAGCTTTCTTT
few	TRBJ1-2	-	13	TRBV12-5	CASGPGVARGYTF	TGTGCTAGTGGCCCGGGGGTTGCCCGAGGCTACACCTTC
-	TRBJ1-5	-	14	TRBV28	CASVSVYSNQPQHF	TGTGCCAGCGTGTCGGTCTATAGCAATCAGCCCCAGCATTTT
-	TRBJ2-3	-	13	TRBV6-5	CASSYNPADTQYF	TGTGCCAGCAGTTATAATCCTGCAGATACGCAGTATTTT
-	TRBJ2-1	-	11	TRBV20-1	CSASRLNEQFF	TGCAGTGCTAGTCGACTCAATGAGCAGTTCTTC
-	TRBJ2-5	TRBD2	14	TRBV18	CASSPFQREETQYF	TGTGCCAGCTCACCATTCCAGCGGGAGGAGACCCAGTACTTC
few	TRBJ1-1	TRBD1	14	TRBV6-5	CASSLYRGNTEAFF	TGTGCCAGCAGTCTTTACAGGGGGAACACTGAAGCTTTCTTT
once	TRBJ2-6	-	15	TRBV7-2	CASSGPGAGANVLTF	TGTGCCAGCAGCGGACCAGGGGCTGGGGCCAACGTCCTGACTTTC
few	TRBJ2-3	-	14	TRBV6-5	CASSYDIRTDTQYF	TGTGCCAGCAGTTACGACATACGCACAGATACGCAGTATTTT
-	TRBJ1-5	-	14	TRBV27	CASSLGGLRQPQHF	TGTGCCAGCAGTTTAGGAGGGTTGAGGCAGCCCCAGCATTTT
-	TRBJ1-5	-	13	TRBV19	CATRDSRNQPQHF	TGTGCGACTAGAGACAGCCGCAATCAGCCCCAGCATTTT
-	TRBJ2-1	TRBD1	15	TRBV7-3	CASSPGRGRTEEQFF	TGTGCCAGCAGCCCGGGCAGGGGGCGGACGGAGGAGCAGTTCTTC
-	TRBJ1-1	-	13	TRBV18	CASSPSTGRRTFF	TGTGCCAGCTCACCTTCGACAGGCCGGAGGACTTTCTTT
-	TRBJ2-1	-	12	TRBV27	CASRQQGNEQFF	TGTGCCAGCAGACAACAGGGCAATGAGCAGTTCTTC
-	TRBJ2-1	TRBD1	14	TRBV19	CASRGRGRFSEQFF	TGTGCCAGTAGGGGCAGGGGGCGCTTCAGTGAGCAGTTCTTC
-	TRBJ2-1	TRBD2	19	TRBV9	CASSPSGLAGMALYNEQFF	TGTGCCAGCAGCCCATCGGGACTAGCGGGAATGGCTCTTTACAATGAGCAGTTCTTC
-	TRBJ1-5	-	15	TRBV27	CASSPDTYSNQPQHF	TGTGCCAGCAGCCCCGACACCTATAGCAATCAGCCCCAGCATTTT
-	TRBJ1-1	TRBD1	13	TRBV29-1	CSADRVGNTEAFF	TGCAGCGCCGACAGGGTGGGGAACACTGAAGCTTTCTTT
-	TRBJ2-7	-	12	TRBV6-5	CASGRVEYEQYF	TGTGCCAGCGGGAGAGTGGAGTACGAGCAGTACTTC
-	TRBJ1-1	TRBD1	12	TRBV29-1	CSVEHRGPEAFF	TGCAGCGTTGAACACAGGGGCCCTGAAGCTTTCTTT
-	TRBJ1-2	-	12	TRBV9	CASSVQGYGYTF	TGTGCCAGCAGCGTACAGGGCTATGGCTACACCTTC
-	TRBJ2-2	-	15	TRBV19	CASSPTGLGSGELFF	TGTGCCAGTAGTCCAACAGGGTTAGGATCCGGGGAGCTGTTTTTT
-	TRBJ1-5	-	15	TRBV6-6	CASTIQGFSNQPQHF	TGTGCCAGCACAATACAGGGATTCAGCAATCAGCCCCAGCATTTT
-	TRBJ1-1	-	13	TRBV19	CASSTGKVTEAFF	TGTGCCAGTAGTACAGGGAAGGTAACTGAAGCTTTCTTT
-	TRBJ2-3	-	16	TRBV7-9	CASSPPSRGPLDTQYF	TGTGCCAGCAGTCCACCGTCCCGAGGTCCGCTCGATACGCAGTATTTT
-	TRBJ1-4	-	14	TRBV6-1	CASRDTGRREKLFF	TGTGCCAGCAGGGATACAGGTAGACGTGAAAAACTGTTTTTT
-	TRBJ1-3	-	17	TRBV19	CASSLWALGAPGNTIYF	TGTGCCAGTAGTCTCTGGGCCTTGGGGGCGCCTGGAAACACCATATATTTT
few	TRBJ2-6	TRBD1	15	TRBV9	CASSPGATGLNVLTF	TGTGCCAGCAGCCCCGGGGCGACAGGGTTGAACGTCCTGACTTTC
-	TRBJ1-5	-	12	TRBV7-9	CSSSSGYQPQHF	TGTTCCAGCAGCTCAGGGTATCAGCCCCAGCATTTT
-	TRBJ1-1	-	13	TRBV11-3	CASSPRRNTEAFF	TGTGCCAGCAGCCCGCGGCGCAACACTGAAGCTTTCTTT
few	TRBJ1-1	TRBD1	15	TRBV5-1	CASSRTSGGQTEAFF	TGCGCCAGCAGCCGTACGTCAGGGGGTCAAACTGAAGCTTTCTTT